What follows is one TCR beta chain and its context. CDR1 and CDR2 from the germline V gene are MNHEY and SVGAGI. The CDR3 totals 15 residues. Trimming cost V 5 bases and J 4 bases; bases outside gene matches: 7. The sample is drawn from a study of cytomegalovirus exposure and HLA in healthy donors. Both 60 Vbeta primers and 13 Jbeta primers went into the PCR. The data were produced by immunoSEQ multiplex PCR, yet TCRdb's version contains in-frame clones alone and is incomplete. Its table lists tens of thousands of clones. The source of this sequence is a woman between 55 and 75 years old in good health and CMV-seropositive. The rearrangement links TRBV6-5 to TRBJ1-2; 10 bases line up with TRBD1. The sample taken for sequencing was PBMCs. The CDR3: CASSPAGTGVYGYTF. CDR3 nucleotides: TGTGCCAGCAGTCCCGCCGGGACAGGGGTCTATGGCTACACCTTC.